This T cell receptor (beta chain) stems from a study of control samples from healthy donors and cancer patients. The CDR3 loop spans 15 amino acids. Germline loops: CDR1 SGHAT, CDR2 FQNNGV. Unmatched junction bases numbered 5, after V lost 4 bases and J lost 4 bases. The data were produced by immunoSEQ multiplex PCR, yet TCRdb's version contains in-frame clones alone and is incomplete. The table includes approximately 98,000 clones, 70% to 85% detected once. V is TRBV11-2 and J is TRBJ1-3; 9 nucleotides agree with TRBD1. The sequenced sample consisted of blood. The clonotype comes from a young man in good health. CDR3 in DNA: TGTGCCAGCAGCTCCGGGACAGGGATGGGAAACACCATATATTTT. It specifies CASSSGTGMGNTIYF.